Following are 21 T cell receptor beta chains from one sample sequenced in a study of identical twins' blood T cells (dated by TCRdb to about 2013). Library construction relied on 5' RACE. Sequencing took place on an Illumina Genome Analyzer IIx. TCRdb redid the processing of the public reads, applying fastp at Q25 and MiXCR, and retained in-frame beta chains. Entries that share a CDR3 protein sequence are merged under the most common genes and DNA. For this sample there are 300,000 to 400,000 distinct CDR3 sequences; 28% appear just once. The biggest ten clones account for roughly 5.5% of the sample. The sequenced material came from PBMCs. These receptors were collected from a woman aged 18-55 years in good health.

This clonotype was recorded a few times. The V gene is TRBV14, the J gene TRBJ1-6; D gene uncertain. CDR1 is SGHDN and CDR2 is FVKESK in the germline V gene. V was trimmed by 0 bases and J by 10 bases, leaving 13 bases between them. The CDR3 is 15 amino acids. Here the CDR3 DNA reads TGTGCCAGCAGCCAAGACGGAGGGTCTGGATCACCCCTCCACTTT. Its protein product is CASSQDGGSGSPLHF. The variable domain in full, completed from reference TRBV14 and TRBJ1-6, reads EAGVTQFPSHSVIEKGQTVTLRCDPISGHDNLYWYRRVMGKEIKFLLHFVKESKQDESGMPNNRFLAERTGGTYSTLKVQPAELEDSGVYFCASSQDGGSGSPLHFGNGTRLTVT.

The rearrangement uses TRBV6-2 or TRBV6-3 and TRBJ1-2; D gene unclear. V was shortened by 5 bases and J by 9 bases, with 10 bases between the two germline ends. CDR1 and CDR2 (germline): MNHEY, SVGEGT. The CDR3 is 11 amino acids. CDR3 residues: CASSVIQSYTF. The CDR3 coding sequence is TGTGCCAGCAGTGTCATACAGAGCTACACCTTC.

This clonotype was picked up a small number of times. This chain links TRBV29-1 with TRBJ1-1, with unresolved D. This CDR3 is built from 10 residues. V was trimmed by 4 bases and J by 6 bases, leaving 6 bases between them. CDR1 SQVTM and CDR2 ANQGSEA come from the germline V gene. The chain's CDR3 is CSVGSAEAFF. The CDR3 DNA reads as TGCAGCGTTGGGTCAGCTGAAGCTTTCTTT.

This clonotype was counted a few times. The chain uses TRBV7-2 and TRBJ2-1; 8 positions match TRBD1. CDR1 SGHTA and CDR2 FQGNSA come from the germline V gene. After removal of 5 bases from V and 6 bases from J, the junction contained 9 bases not matched to a gene. CDR3 length: 15 residues. CDR3 residues: CASSLRTGPGNEQFF. For the CDR3, the DNA is TGTGCCAGCAGCCTAAGGACAGGGCCGGGCAATGAGCAGTTCTTC.

V and J are TRBV7-2 and TRBJ1-4; no clear D gene. CDR3 size: 13 residues. Germline-derived CDR1 and CDR2 are SGHTA and FQGNSA. V lost 7 bases and J 3 bases, leaving 9 bases between the germline ends. CDR3 amino acids: CASTRYANEKLFF. CDR3 bases: TGTGCCAGCACCCGGTACGCTAATGAAAAACTGTTTTTT. Together with reference TRBV7-2 and TRBJ1-4, the CDR3 gives the full variable domain: GAGVSQSPSNKVTEKGKDVELRCDPISGHTALYWYRQSLGQGLEFLIYFQGNSAPDKSGLPSDRFSAERTGGSVSTLTIQRTQQEDSAVYLCASTRYANEKLFFGSGTQLSVL.

The J gene is TRBJ2-7, the V gene TRBV7-2; TRBD2 matches at 7 bases. V lost 4 bases and J lost 4; bases outside the gene matches: 4. Germline loops: CDR1 SGHTA, CDR2 FQGNSA. The CDR3 loop spans 13 amino acids. The CDR3 sequence is CASSSTGGYEQYF. The CDR3 DNA sequence: TGTGCCAGCAGCTCGACGGGGGGTTACGAGCAGTACTTC. Using reference TRBV7-2 and TRBJ2-7 for the parts outside the CDR3, the full variable domain is GAGVSQSPSNKVTEKGKDVELRCDPISGHTALYWYRQSLGQGLEFLIYFQGNSAPDKSGLPSDRFSAERTGGSVSTLTIQRTQQEDSAVYLCASSSTGGYEQYFGPGTRLTVT.

V and J are TRBV7-9 and TRBJ1-1, with no clear D. This CDR3 contains 17 residues. Germline-derived CDR1 and CDR2 are SEHNR and FQNEAQ (reference sequence). The V and J ends lost 5 bases and 4 bases respectively, with 23 bases between them. This CDR3 is CASSQNWPIPEGTEAFF. CDR3 nucleotides: TGTGCCAGCAGCCAAAATTGGCCCATCCCGGAGGGCACTGAAGCTTTCTTT.

This clonotype showed up just a few times. The chain links TRBV7-9 to TRBJ1-2; no reliable D call. This CDR3 has 16 amino acids. V lost 3 bases, J lost 3 bases, and 17 bases lay in between. The V gene's germline CDR1 is SEHNR and CDR2 FQNEAQ (reference sequence). CDR3 residues: CASSFKPTADYYGYTF. The CDR3 nucleotides are TGTGCCAGCAGCTTCAAACCAACAGCGGATTACTATGGCTACACCTTC.

The chain uses TRBV20-1 and TRBJ1-1; D remains unclear. V lost 2 bases to trimming and J lost 5 bases, with 12 bases between them. This CDR3 is 13 amino acids long. Germline CDR1 is DFQATT and CDR2 is SNEGSKA (reference sequence). The CDR3 region is CSARMRRWTEAFF. The CDR3, as DNA: TGCAGTGCTAGAATGAGGAGGTGGACTGAAGCTTTCTTT.

This chain connects TRBV5-1 to TRBJ2-1, with D maybe TRBD1 (6 bases). Trimming shortened V by 4 bases and J by 4 bases, and 9 bases separated the two germline ends. The germline gives CDR1 SGHRS, CDR2 YFSETQ. This CDR3 comprises 13 residues. Written as DNA, the CDR3 is TGCGCCAGCAGCCGGGACACATACAATGAGCAGTTCTTC. As protein: CASSRDTYNEQFF.

This clonotype was seen at least ten times. This chain connects TRBV20-1 to TRBJ1-3; D gene unclear. V was shortened by 0 bases and J by 6 bases, with 15 bases between the two germline ends. CDR1 and CDR2 from the germline V gene are DFQATT and SNEGSKA (reference sequence). The CDR3 is 15 residues long. This CDR3 reads CSARDLGWEQNTIYF. Here the CDR3 DNA reads TGCAGTGCTAGAGATTTGGGGTGGGAGCAAAACACCATATATTTT.

In the case of this clonotype: This sequence may be a read error, since a much larger clone differs from it by one base. The CDR3 nucleotides read TGTGCCAGCAGCTTCGGACAATACACCGGGGAGATGTTTTTT. This encodes CASSFGQYTGEMFF. The chain uses TRBV5-6 and TRBJ2-2; perhaps D is TRBD1 or TRBD2 (5 bases each). This CDR3 is built from 14 residues. Germline CDR1 is SGHDT and CDR2 is YYEEEE. Full variable domain (remainder filled in from reference TRBV5-6 and TRBJ2-2): DAGVTQSPTHLIKTRGQQVTLRCSPKSGHDTVSWYQQALGQGPQFIFQYYEEEERQRGNFPDRFSGHQFPNYSSELNVNALLLGDSALYLCASSFGQYTGEMFFGEGSRLTVL.

This clonotype was seen repeatedly, ten times or more. V gene TRBV29-1 combines with J gene TRBJ1-5; no reliable D call. Trimming cost V 4 bases and J 4 bases, with 17 bases left between them. In germline, CDR1 is SQVTM, CDR2 ANQGSEA. The CDR3 sequence is 15 residues long. The CDR3 loop is CSVADGFLGNQPQHF. The CDR3 DNA sequence: TGCAGCGTTGCGGACGGGTTCTTGGGAAATCAGCCCCAGCATTTT.

This clonotype was counted ten times or more. J is TRBJ1-3 and V is TRBV9; D remains ambiguous. The CDR3 runs 12 residues. Germline V CDR1 and CDR2: SGDLS, YYNGEE. V was pared by 8 bases and J by 0 bases, with 6 bases between. The CDR3 loop is CASSLSGNTIYF. CDR3 nucleotide sequence: TGTGCCAGTTCCCTCTCTGGAAACACCATATATTTT.

The table lists this clonotype with many counts. This chain uses TRBV6-5 with TRBJ2-2; D is possibly TRBD2 (6 bases). The ends were cut back, 6 bases at V and 4 bases at J, with 12 bases in the middle. Per the germline V gene, CDR1 is MNHEY and CDR2 is SVGAGI. The CDR3 sequence is 14 residues long. The chain's CDR3 is CASRPPGGTGELFF. In DNA form, the CDR3 reads TGTGCCAGCAGGCCGCCCGGGGGCACCGGGGAGCTGTTTTTT.

The table lists this clonotype with many counts. V and J are TRBV6-2 or TRBV6-3 and TRBJ1-2; TRBD1 is a possible D gene (6 bases). The CDR3 runs 14 residues. V was cut by 6 bases and J by 0 bases, with 11 bases left in between. CDR1 and CDR2 (germline): MNHEY, SVGEGT. CDR3 protein: CASSPTGTNYGYTF. The CDR3 DNA sequence: TGTGCCAGCAGCCCGACAGGAACTAACTATGGCTACACCTTC.

Only a few counts were recorded for this clonotype. The rearrangement uses TRBV12-3 or TRBV12-4 and TRBJ1-1; D remains unclear. This CDR3 has 14 amino acids. V shed 3 bases and J shed 0 bases, with 8 bases lying between them. The DNA for the CDR3 is TGTGCCAGCAGTTTCGGCAGCATGAACACTGAAGCTTTCTTT. Translated, it gives CASSFGSMNTEAFF.

This clonotype was detected a few times. The chain combines TRBV19 with TRBJ1-5; D remains ambiguous. This CDR3 region has 13 residues. Germline assignment: CDR1 LNHDA and CDR2 SQIVND (reference sequence). V shed 3 bases and J shed 6 bases, with 9 bases lying between them. This CDR3 reads CASSIPWGQPQHF. CDR3 coding DNA: TGTGCCAGTAGTATTCCGTGGGGTCAGCCCCAGCATTTT.

This clonotype was detected only a few times. The rearrangement links TRBV9 to TRBJ2-1; possible D gene TRBD2, 5 bases. Germline CDR1 reads SGDLS; CDR2 reads YYNGEE. Trimming cost V 4 bases and J 4 bases, with 18 bases left between them. The CDR3 is 16 residues long. Written as DNA, the CDR3 is TGTGCCAGCAGCCCCTACCAGGAGGTCCTTTACAATGAGCAGTTCTTC. This translates into CASSPYQEVLYNEQFF.

The V gene is TRBV10-2, the J gene TRBJ1-2; tentatively, D is TRBD1 (6 bases). The CDR3 is made up of 14 amino acids. From germline, CDR1 is WSHSY and CDR2 SAAADI. Trimming removed 5 bases from V and 12 bases from J, with 22 bases in between. The CDR3 loop reads CASSKDSTGRGHTF. The CDR3 region has the DNA TGCGCCAGCAGTAAGGACTCAACAGGGCGGGGCCACACCTTC.

The chain is built from TRBV14 and TRBJ1-2, with 7 bases lining up with TRBD1. CDR3 length: 13 residues. J gave up 8 bases and V 4 bases, and 7 bases lay outside the gene matches. The V gene's germline CDR1 is SGHDN and CDR2 FVKESK. In nucleotides, the CDR3 is TGTGCCAGCAGCCCCGGACAGGCTCGGGGCTACACCTTC. The encoded protein is CASSPGQARGYTF.